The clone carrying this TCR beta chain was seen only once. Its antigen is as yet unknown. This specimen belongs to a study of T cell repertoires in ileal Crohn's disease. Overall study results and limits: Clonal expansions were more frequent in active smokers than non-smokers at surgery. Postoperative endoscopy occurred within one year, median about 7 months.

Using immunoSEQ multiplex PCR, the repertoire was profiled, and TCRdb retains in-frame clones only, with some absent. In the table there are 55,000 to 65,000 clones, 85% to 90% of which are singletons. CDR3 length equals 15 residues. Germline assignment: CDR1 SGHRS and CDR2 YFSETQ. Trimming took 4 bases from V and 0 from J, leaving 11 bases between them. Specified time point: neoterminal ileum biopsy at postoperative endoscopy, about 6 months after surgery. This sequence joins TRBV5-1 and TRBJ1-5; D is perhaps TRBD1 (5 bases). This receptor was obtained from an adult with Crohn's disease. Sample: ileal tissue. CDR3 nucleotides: TGCGCCAGCAGCCCGACAGCGAATAGCAATCAGCCCCAGCATTTT. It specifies CASSPTANSNQPQHF.